A selection of T cell receptor beta chains follows, all from one sample in a study of control samples from healthy donors and cancer patients. The protocol was immunoSEQ multiplex PCR, while the TCRdb copy is restricted to in-frame clones and leaves out a portion. The sample yields about 110,000 clones, about 80% seen once. Sample: blood. The receptors were sampled from a man between 18 and 35 years old in good health. Each CDR3 is given with its conserved first and last residue. The D gene is left open where the match is weak. For some rows the clone size is stated as once, few or many, or as a class when expanded; others skip it.

TRBJ2-1	TRBV24-1	few	NA	TGTGCCACCAGTGATGTCAGGTATTTGAATGAGCAGTTCTTC	CATSDVRYLNEQFF
TRBJ1-2	TRBV24-1	NA	TRBD1	TGTGCCACCAGGGGGACAGGGGCTGACTATGGCTACACCTTC	CATRGTGADYGYTF
TRBJ2-3	TRBV19	NA	TRBD2	TGTGCCAGCCAGCTGGAGCCTAGCGGGGGGGACACAGATACGCAGTATTTT	CASQLEPSGGDTDTQYF
TRBJ2-5	TRBV6-5	NA	NA	TGTGCCAGCAGCAGACATAAGGAGACCCAGTACTTC	CASSRHKETQYF
TRBJ1-6	TRBV25-1	few	TRBD1	TGTGCCAGCAGTGAATATTTACGAGGGGGCGAATCACCCCTCCACTTT	CASSEYLRGGESPLHF
TRBJ2-3	TRBV2	NA	NA	TGTGCCAGCAGTGGACGCACTGGGCTTCCAGGTAGCACAGATACGCAGTATTTT	CASSGRTGLPGSTDTQYF
TRBJ1-1	TRBV11-2	NA	NA	TGTGCCAGCAGCTTAAGCGAGTACACTGAAGCTTTCTTT	CASSLSEYTEAFF
TRBJ1-1	TRBV15	NA	NA	TGTGCCACCAGCAGAGATCCCCGGGAACGACTGAACACTGAAGCTTTCTTT	CATSRDPRERLNTEAFF
TRBJ2-5	TRBV2	few	NA	TGTGCCAGCAGACTGACAAATGTCCAAGAGACCCAGTACTTC	CASRLTNVQETQYF
TRBJ1-5	TRBV10-2	NA	TRBD1	TGCGCCAGCAGCTACAGGGGGCAGGGCAATCAGCCCCAGCATTTT	CASSYRGQGNQPQHF
TRBJ1-5	TRBV2	once	NA	TGTGCCAGCAGTTTTGAGAGGATTTCCCGTAGCAATCAGCCCCAGCATTTT	CASSFERISRSNQPQHF
TRBJ2-3	TRBV30	NA	NA	TGTGCCTGGATCAGGGGCCACAGCACAGATACGCAGTATTTT	CAWIRGHSTDTQYF
TRBJ2-6	TRBV2	NA	NA	TGTGCCACCTCCGACGGGGTCTCTGGGGCCAACGTCCTGACTTTC	CATSDGVSGANVLTF
TRBJ1-5	TRBV18	few	TRBD1	TGTGCCAGCTCACCCGGGACAGGGTCGGGTCAGCCCCAGCATTTT	CASSPGTGSGQPQHF
TRBJ2-7	TRBV9	NA	NA	TGTGCCAGCAGCCTCGAGGCGTCCCCCTACGAGCAGTACTTC	CASSLEASPYEQYF